The TCR beta chain under discussion was sequenced for a study of post-analysis software for immune sequencing data. On the study more broadly: Relapsing-remitting, secondary progressive and progressive-relapsing multiple sclerosis courses were included.

Unique molecular identifiers featured in each of the TCR beta cDNA libraries. T cells numbering about 0.95 to 10 million yielded 450,000 to 500,000 cDNA molecules. TCRdb itself ran the PCR reads through MiXCR, one entry per CDR3 protein. In the table there are approximately 460,000 distinct CDR3 sequences, around 40% of which are singletons. The CDR3 covers 11 residues. Germline V lookup: CDR1 SQVTM, CDR2 ANQGSEA. This clonotype was counted only a few times. Its antigen is not identified. One junction end disagrees with the germline gene, perhaps due to a read error. Study findings and constraints: Relative to controls, patients with multiple sclerosis showed significantly lower normalized Chao1 diversity. There were five or six TRBV segments more frequent in patients than controls, and TRBV5-6, TRBV5-1 and TRBV20-1 were among them. F measure grouped same-batch samples tightly together.

The chain employs TRBV29-1 and TRBJ2-1; D gene ambiguous. The sample comprised blood. The clonotype comes from a girl aged 10-17 years with multiple sclerosis. The CDR3: CGVEKFDEQFF. CDR3 nucleotide sequence: TGCGGCGTTGAAAAATTTGATGAGCAGTTCTTC.